This T cell receptor (beta chain) was identified in a study of T-cell memory formation after mild COVID-19. The CDR3 sequence is 15 residues long. V dropped 4 bases and J dropped 2 bases, with 12 bases sitting between them. Germline V gene sequence: CDR1 LGHNT, CDR2 FRNRAP. TCRdb called the 5' RACE reads again in MiXCR, with one record for every CDR3 protein. The profile shows 95,000 to 120,000 distinct CDR3 sequences, approximately 21% of them singletons. Sequences were obtained from PBMCs or a T cell subset sorted from them (not recorded which). The receptor's source is a young man who had mild COVID-19 (a few samples of this study predate the infection). Cell type and time point are not known. The chain has TRBV12-5 and TRBJ1-5, with D possibly matching TRBD1 (5 bases). The chain's CDR3 is CASGWGSWGNQPQHF. DNA for the CDR3: TGTGCTAGTGGTTGGGGGTCCTGGGGCAATCAGCCCCAGCATTTT.